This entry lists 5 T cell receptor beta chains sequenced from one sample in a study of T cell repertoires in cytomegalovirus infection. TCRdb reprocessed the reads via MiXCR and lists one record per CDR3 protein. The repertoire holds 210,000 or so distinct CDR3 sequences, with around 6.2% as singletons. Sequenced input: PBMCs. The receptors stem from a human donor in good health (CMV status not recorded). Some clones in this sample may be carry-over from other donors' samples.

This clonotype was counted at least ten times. The chain's CDR3 is CASSLAGQGYEQYF. In DNA form, the CDR3 reads TGTGCCAGCAGCTTAGCGGGGCAGGGCTACGAGCAGTACTTC. The V call is TRBV7-6, the J call TRBJ2-7, with D possibly matching TRBD1 (5 bases). Trimming cost V 0 bases and J 3 bases, with 9 bases left between them. The length of the CDR3 is 14 residues. CDR1 and CDR2 from the germline V gene are SGHVS and FNYEAQ.

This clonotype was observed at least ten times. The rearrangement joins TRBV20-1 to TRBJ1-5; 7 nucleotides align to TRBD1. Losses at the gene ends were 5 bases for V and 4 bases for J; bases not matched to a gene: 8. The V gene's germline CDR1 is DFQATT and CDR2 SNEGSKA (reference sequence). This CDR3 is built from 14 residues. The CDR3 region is CSAPGGSGNQPQHF. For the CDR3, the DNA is TGCAGTGCTCCAGGGGGTTCTGGTAATCAGCCCCAGCATTTT.

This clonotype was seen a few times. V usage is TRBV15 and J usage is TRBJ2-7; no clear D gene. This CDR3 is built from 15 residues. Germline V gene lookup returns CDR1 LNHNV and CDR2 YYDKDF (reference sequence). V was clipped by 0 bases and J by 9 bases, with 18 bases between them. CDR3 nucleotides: TGTGCCACCAGCAGAGACCCCCTTACGGGTTATCCGCAGTACTTC. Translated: CATSRDPLTGYPQYF.

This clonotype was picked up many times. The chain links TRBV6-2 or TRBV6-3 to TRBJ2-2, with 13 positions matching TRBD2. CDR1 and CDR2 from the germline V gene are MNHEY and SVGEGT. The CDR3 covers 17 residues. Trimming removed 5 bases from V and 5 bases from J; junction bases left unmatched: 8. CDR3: CASSGSGLAGTTGELFF. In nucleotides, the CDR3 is TGTGCCAGCAGTGGATCGGGACTAGCGGGGACTACCGGGGAGCTGTTTTTT.

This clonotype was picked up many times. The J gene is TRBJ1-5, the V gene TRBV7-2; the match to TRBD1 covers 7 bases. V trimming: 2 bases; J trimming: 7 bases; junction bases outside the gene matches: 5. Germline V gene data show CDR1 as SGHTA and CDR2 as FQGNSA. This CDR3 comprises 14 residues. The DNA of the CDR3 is TGTGCCAGCAGCTTATATCAGGGGGACCAGCCCCAGCATTTT. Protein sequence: CASSLYQGDQPQHF. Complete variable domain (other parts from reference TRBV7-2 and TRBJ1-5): GAGVSQSPSNKVTEKGKDVELRCDPISGHTALYWYRQSLGQGLEFLIYFQGNSAPDKSGLPSDRFSAERTGGSVSTLTIQRTQQEDSAVYLCASSLYQGDQPQHFGDGTRLSIL.